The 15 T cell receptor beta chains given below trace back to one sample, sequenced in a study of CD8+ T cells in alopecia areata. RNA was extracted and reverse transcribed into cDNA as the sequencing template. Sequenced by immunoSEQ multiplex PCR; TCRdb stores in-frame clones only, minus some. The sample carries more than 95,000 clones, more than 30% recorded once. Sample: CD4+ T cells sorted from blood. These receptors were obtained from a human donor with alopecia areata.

CDR3: CASSPLGIEQYF. The CDR3 region has the DNA TGTGCCAGCAGTCCCCTTGGCATCGAGCAGTACTTC. The rearrangement joins TRBV28 to TRBJ2-7; D gene unclear. The germline gives CDR1 MDHEN, CDR2 SYDVKM. This CDR3 has 12 residues. Trimming left V 5 bases short and J 6 bases short, with 11 bases between.

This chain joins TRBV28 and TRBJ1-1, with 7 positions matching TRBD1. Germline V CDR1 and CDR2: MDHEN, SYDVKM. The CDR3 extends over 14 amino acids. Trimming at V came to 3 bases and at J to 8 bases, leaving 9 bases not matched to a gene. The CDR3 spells CASSFELRGREAFF. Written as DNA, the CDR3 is TGTGCCAGCAGTTTCGAACTGAGGGGGCGAGAAGCTTTCTTT.

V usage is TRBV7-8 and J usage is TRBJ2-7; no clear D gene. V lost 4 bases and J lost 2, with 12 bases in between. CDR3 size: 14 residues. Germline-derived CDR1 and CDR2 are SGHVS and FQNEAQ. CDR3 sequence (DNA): TGTGCCAGCAGCTCCACAGTACTCACCTACGAGCAGTACTTC. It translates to CASSSTVLTYEQYF. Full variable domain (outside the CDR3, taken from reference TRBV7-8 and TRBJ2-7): GAGVSQSPRYKVAKRGQDVALRCDPISGHVSLFWYQQALGQGPEFLTYFQNEAQLDKSGLPSDRFFAERPEGSVSTLKIQRTQQEDSAVYLCASSSTVLTYEQYFGPGTRLTVT.

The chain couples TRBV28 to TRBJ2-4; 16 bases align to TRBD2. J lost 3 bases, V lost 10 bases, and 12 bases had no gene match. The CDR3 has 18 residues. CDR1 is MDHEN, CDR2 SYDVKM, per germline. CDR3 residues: CATFKPGLAGGDKNIQYF. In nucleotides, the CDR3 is TGTGCCACCTTTAAACCGGGACTAGCGGGAGGGGACAAAAACATTCAGTACTTC.

The CDR3 sequence is CASSLDAVRELFF. The CDR3 region has the DNA TGTGCCAGCAGCCTGGACGCGGTGAGGGAGCTGTTTTTT. The rearrangement links TRBV5-4 to TRBJ2-2; D uncertain. Germline V gives CDR1 SGHNT, CDR2 YYREEE (reference sequence). The CDR3 consists of 13 residues. The ends were cut back, 4 bases at V and 9 bases at J, with 13 bases in the middle.

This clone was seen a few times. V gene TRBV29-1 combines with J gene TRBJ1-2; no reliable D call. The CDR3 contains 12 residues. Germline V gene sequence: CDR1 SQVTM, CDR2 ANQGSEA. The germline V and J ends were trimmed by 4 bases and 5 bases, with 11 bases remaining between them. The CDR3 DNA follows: TGCAGCGTTGGCGGACGGCGGTATGGCTACACCTTC. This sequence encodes CSVGGRRYGYTF.

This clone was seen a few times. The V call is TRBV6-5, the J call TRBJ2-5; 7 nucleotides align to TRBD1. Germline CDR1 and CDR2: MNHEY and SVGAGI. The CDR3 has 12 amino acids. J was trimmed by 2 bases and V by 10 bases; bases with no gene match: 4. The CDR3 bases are TGTGCCACCAAGGGACAGCAAGAGACCCAGTACTTC. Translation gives CATKGQQETQYF.

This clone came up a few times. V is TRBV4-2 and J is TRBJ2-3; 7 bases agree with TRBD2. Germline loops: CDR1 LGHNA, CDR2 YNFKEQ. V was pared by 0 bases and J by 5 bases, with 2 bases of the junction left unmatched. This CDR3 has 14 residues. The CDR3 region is CASSQDQREDTQYF. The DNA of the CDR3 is TGTGCCAGCAGCCAAGACCAGCGGGAAGATACGCAGTATTTT.

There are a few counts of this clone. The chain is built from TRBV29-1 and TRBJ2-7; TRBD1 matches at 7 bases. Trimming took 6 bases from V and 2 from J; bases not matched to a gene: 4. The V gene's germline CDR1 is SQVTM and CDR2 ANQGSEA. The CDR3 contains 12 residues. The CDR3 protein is CSVGDRAYEQYF. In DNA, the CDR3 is TGCAGCGTGGGGGACAGAGCCTACGAGCAGTACTTC.

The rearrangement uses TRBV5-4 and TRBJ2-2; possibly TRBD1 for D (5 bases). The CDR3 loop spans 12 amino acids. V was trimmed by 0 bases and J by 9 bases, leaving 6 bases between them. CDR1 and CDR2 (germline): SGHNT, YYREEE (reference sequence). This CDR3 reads CASSLDRRELFF. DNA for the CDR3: TGTGCCAGCAGCTTGGACAGGCGGGAGCTGTTTTTT.

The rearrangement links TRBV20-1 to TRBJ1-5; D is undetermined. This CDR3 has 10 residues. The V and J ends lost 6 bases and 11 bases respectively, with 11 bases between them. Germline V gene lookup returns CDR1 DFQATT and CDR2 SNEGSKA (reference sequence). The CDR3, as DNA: TGCAGTGCCCCCCTAGGAACCCAGCATTTT. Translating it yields CSAPLGTQHF.

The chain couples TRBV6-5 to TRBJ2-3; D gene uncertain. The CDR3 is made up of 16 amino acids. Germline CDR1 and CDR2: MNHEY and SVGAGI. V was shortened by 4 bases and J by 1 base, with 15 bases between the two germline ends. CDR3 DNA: TGTGCCAGCAGTTCTACGAAGGCAAGTGGCACAGATACGCAGTATTTT. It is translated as CASSSTKASGTDTQYF.

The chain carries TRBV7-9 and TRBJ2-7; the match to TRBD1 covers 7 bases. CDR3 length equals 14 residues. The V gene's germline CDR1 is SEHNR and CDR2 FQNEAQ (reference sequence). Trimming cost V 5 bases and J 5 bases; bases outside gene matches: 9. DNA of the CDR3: TGTGCCAGCAGCCGACAGGGTGGCAGCGACGAGCAGTACTTC. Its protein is CASSRQGGSDEQYF. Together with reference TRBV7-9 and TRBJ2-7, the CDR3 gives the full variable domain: DTGVSQNPRHKITKRGQNVTFRCDPISEHNRLYWYRQTLGQGPEFLTYFQNEAQLEKSRLLSDRFSAERPKGSFSTLEIQRTEQGDSAMYLCASSRQGGSDEQYFGPGTRLTVT.

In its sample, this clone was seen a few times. The CDR3 DNA reads as TGTGCCAGCAGCCCGACTAGAATTCAAGAGACCCAGTACTTC. Translated, it gives CASSPTRIQETQYF. The J gene is TRBJ2-5, the V gene TRBV5-6; a weak D match, TRBD2 (6 bases). CDR3 size: 14 residues. Per the germline V gene, CDR1 is SGHDT and CDR2 is YYEEEE. V was clipped by 4 bases and J by 2 bases, with 12 bases between them.

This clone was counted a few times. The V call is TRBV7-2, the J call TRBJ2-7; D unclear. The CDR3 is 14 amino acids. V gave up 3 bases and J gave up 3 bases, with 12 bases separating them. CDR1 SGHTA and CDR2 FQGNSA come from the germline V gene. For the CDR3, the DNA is TGTGCCAGCAGCTTCGGGCAGGCTTTCTACGAGCAGTACTTC. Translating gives CASSFGQAFYEQYF.